The TCR beta chain under discussion was sequenced for a study of T-cell reconstitution after alpha-beta-depleted transplantation in children. V lost 2 bases and J 8 bases, leaving 12 bases between the germline ends. Germline V gives CDR1 MNHEY, CDR2 SVGAGI. CDR3 length: 13 residues. Unique molecular identifiers were used in preparing the TCRbeta library. MiXCR, run by TCRdb on the PCR reads, gives a single entry per CDR3 protein. The data show roughly 500,000 distinct CDR3 sequences, around an eighth seen once. This clonotype was detected a few times. Sequencing used PBMCs from the stem cell graft donor, obtained from the stem cell graft. The receptor comes from a human donor who donated a stem cell graft to a child with combined immunodeficiency. The V gene is TRBV6-5, the J gene TRBJ1-2; no definite D call. CDR3 region: CASSYGWVSGYTF. The DNA for the CDR3 is TGTGCCAGCAGTTACGGCTGGGTCTCCGGCTACACCTTC.